The 11 T cell receptor beta chains below come from one sample, sequenced in a study of OX40 agonist ivuxolimab in advanced cancers. TCRdb keeps only in-frame clones here, not all; method: immunoSEQ multiplex PCR. Seen here are about 62,000 clones, approximately 82% observed once, and the top ten hold roughly 2.6%. The sample here was CD4+ or CD8+ T cells sorted from blood, taken in a trial of the OX40 agonist ivuxolimab. These receptors originate from an adult with an advanced solid tumor such as melanoma, head and neck, liver or kidney cancer.

This sequence joins TRBV6-1 and TRBJ1-1; 7 bases match TRBD1. J gave up 8 bases and V 2 bases, and 8 bases lay outside the gene matches. The CDR3 totals 14 residues. Germline V gene lookup returns CDR1 MNHNS and CDR2 SASEGT. The CDR3 sequence: CASSELRGTAEAFF. The CDR3 nucleotides are TGTGCCAGCAGTGAATTAAGGGGGACAGCCGAAGCTTTCTTT.

The rearrangement links TRBV2 to TRBJ2-3; 9 bases are shared with TRBD1. The V segment lost 7 bases and the J segment 3 bases; nucleotides outside the gene matches: 8. The CDR3 has 15 residues. CDR1 and CDR2 from the germline V gene are SNHLY and FYNNEI. In nucleotides, the CDR3 is TGTGCCAGCACAGGACAGGGGAGGGGGACAGATACGCAGTATTTT. Translated, it gives CASTGQGRGTDTQYF.

The rearrangement links TRBV7-6 to TRBJ1-5; tentatively, D is TRBD1 (5 bases). This CDR3 spans 16 amino acids. Germline-derived CDR1 and CDR2 are SGHVS and FNYEAQ. V shed 1 base and J shed 3 bases, with 13 bases lying between them. The CDR3 here is CASSLGSGGLNQPQHF. The CDR3, as DNA: TGTGCCAGCAGCTTAGGGTCCGGGGGACTCAATCAGCCCCAGCATTTT. The complete variable domain, with remaining parts taken from reference TRBV7-6 and TRBJ1-5, reads GAGVSQSPRYKVTKRGQDVALRCDPISGHVSLYWYRQALGQGPEFLTYFNYEAQQDKSGLPNDRFSAERPEGSISTLTIQRTEQRDSAMYRCASSLGSGGLNQPQHFGDGTRLSIL.

As DNA, the CDR3 is TGTGCCAGCAGCCTCGGGCCTATGAACACTGAAGCTTTCTTT. Translation: CASSLGPMNTEAFF. The V call is TRBV6-5, the J call TRBJ1-1, with D unclear. This CDR3 contains 14 residues. Germline lookup yields CDR1 MNHEY and CDR2 SVGAGI. Trimming shortened V by 6 bases and J by 0 bases, and 11 bases separated the two germline ends.

This clone was picked up one time. The chain is built from TRBV19 and TRBJ1-6, with no clear D. V lost 3 bases and J 0 bases, leaving 18 bases between the germline ends. The germline V gene has CDR1 LNHDA and CDR2 SQIVND (reference sequence). CDR3 size: 19 residues. CDR3 DNA sequence: TGTGCCAGTAGTATCCTCGGGCAGCGTGGAAGCTCCTATAATTCACCCCTCCACTTT. It encodes CASSILGQRGSSYNSPLHF.

The J gene is TRBJ1-2, the V gene TRBV11-2; D is perhaps TRBD1 (5 bases). The CDR3 length is 15 residues. Germline CDR1 and CDR2: SGHAT and FQNNGV. V lost 1 base to trimming and J lost 0 bases, with 9 bases between them. The CDR3 bases are TGTGCCAGCAGCTTAGGGGACGGAGCTAACTATGGCTACACCTTC. This codes for CASSLGDGANYGYTF.

The rearrangement uses TRBV5-1 and TRBJ2-5, with TRBD2 matching over 7 bases. This CDR3 spans 16 amino acids. J was trimmed by 2 bases and V by 0 bases; bases with no gene match: 7. The germline CDR1 and CDR2 sequences are SGHRS and YFSETQ. CDR3 bases: TGCGCCAGCAGCTTGGGTGGGAGGGGCGGTCAAGAGACCCAGTACTTC. It specifies CASSLGGRGGQETQYF.

V is TRBV5-1 and J is TRBJ2-1; D may be TRBD1 or TRBD2 (6 bases each). The CDR3 loop spans 15 amino acids. The V and J ends lost 4 bases and 4 bases respectively, with 15 bases between them. The V gene's germline CDR1 is SGHRS and CDR2 YFSETQ. The CDR3 sequence: CASSLSGARYNEQFF. The CDR3 nucleotides are TGCGCCAGCAGCCTATCGGGGGCACGATACAATGAGCAGTTCTTC.

The CDR3 region is CASSLRGIDTQYF. In nucleotides, the CDR3 is TGTGCCAGCAGTTTGCGGGGGATAGATACGCAGTATTTT. The rearrangement links TRBV6-5 to TRBJ2-3; TRBD2 matches at 7 bases. In germline, CDR1 is MNHEY, CDR2 SVGAGI. The ends lost 4 bases at V and 5 bases at J; junction bases unmatched: 3. The CDR3 extends over 13 amino acids.

The chain uses TRBV9 and TRBJ2-5; possibly TRBD1 or TRBD2 for D (5 bases each). The CDR3 loop spans 13 amino acids. Germline V gene lookup returns CDR1 SGDLS and CDR2 YYNGEE. Trimming cost V 2 bases and J 3 bases, with 8 bases left between them. The CDR3 spells CASSVGTEETQYF. The CDR3 DNA follows: TGTGCCAGCAGCGTCGGGACCGAAGAGACCCAGTACTTC.

The rearrangement uses TRBV19 and TRBJ2-3; no clear D. CDR1 LNHDA and CDR2 SQIVND come from the germline V gene (reference sequence). The CDR3 runs to 14 residues. V was trimmed by 5 bases and J by 6 bases, leaving 15 bases between them. CDR3: CASSETPKWDTQYF. The CDR3 bases are TGTGCCAGTAGTGAAACCCCTAAGTGGGATACGCAGTATTTT. The complete variable domain, with remaining parts taken from reference TRBV19 and TRBJ2-3, reads DGGITQSPKYLFRKEGQNVTLSCEQNLNHDAMYWYRQDPGQGLRLIYYSQIVNDFQKGDIAEGYSVSREKKESFPLTVTSAQKNPTAFYLCASSETPKWDTQYFGPGTRLTVL.